The 9 T cell receptor beta chains reported below all come from one sample, sequenced in a study of beta chain features in type 1 diabetes. The isolated RNA, all of it, was reverse transcribed, so expressed TCRB transcripts were what got sequenced. Profiled with immunoSEQ multiplex PCR; TCRdb holds only in-frame clones, not every one. The table has under 900,000 clones, 15% to 20% seen once; the top ten hold 0.023%. Source material: naive CD4+ T cells from blood. The source of these receptors is a woman between 18 and 30 years old in good health.

This clone was detected many times. Other DNA sequences within the sample encode an identical CDR3. The chain is built from TRBV7-9 and TRBJ2-3; D remains unclear. This CDR3 is built from 12 residues. Germline loops: CDR1 SEHNR, CDR2 FQNEAQ (reference sequence). V lost 5 bases to trimming and J lost 2 bases, with 5 bases between them. This chain's CDR3 is CASSPFTDTQYF. For the CDR3, the DNA is TGTGCCAGCAGCCCCTTCACAGATACGCAGTATTTT.

V is TRBV18 and J is TRBJ2-1; 7 positions match TRBD1. With V trimmed by 8 bases and J by 5 bases, 15 bases remained unmatched. This CDR3 spans 16 amino acids. Germline V lookup: CDR1 KGHSH, CDR2 LQKENI. This CDR3 is CASLWGSGTAHNEQFF. In DNA, the CDR3 is TGTGCCAGCCTGTGGGGCTCCGGGACAGCTCACAATGAGCAGTTCTTC.

The rearrangement links TRBV6-5 to TRBJ2-1, with 9 bases fitting TRBD2. The CDR3 length is 13 residues. The germline V gene encodes CDR1 MNHEY and CDR2 SVGAGI. The trim removed 7 bases at V and 7 bases at J, leaving 5 bases unmatched. CDR3 DNA sequence: TGTGCCAGCATGGGACTAGCTAGTAATGAGCAGTTCTTC. It codes for CASMGLASNEQFF.

The rearrangement links TRBV7-2 to TRBJ2-7; 12 nucleotides agree with TRBD2. Germline CDR1 is SGHTA and CDR2 is FQGNSA. With V trimmed by 5 bases and J by 6 bases, 11 bases remained unmatched. This CDR3 has 16 residues. The CDR3, as DNA: TGTGCCAGCAGCCCCCCCCGACTAGCGGGAGAAGGCGAGCAGTACTTC. Encoded protein: CASSPPRLAGEGEQYF. The variable domain in full, with the rest retrieved from reference TRBV7-2 and TRBJ2-7, is GAGVSQSPSNKVTEKGKDVELRCDPISGHTALYWYRQSLGQGLEFLIYFQGNSAPDKSGLPSDRFSAERTGGSVSTLTIQRTQQEDSAVYLCASSPPRLAGEGEQYFGPGTRLTVT.

This clone was observed a handful of times. In the same sample, other DNA sequences code for this CDR3. The CDR3 region is CASSLRGNEQFF. CDR3 sequence (DNA): TGTGCCAGCAGCCTACGTGGTAATGAGCAGTTCTTC. The J gene is TRBJ2-1, the V gene TRBV7-2, with D hard to call. The CDR3 loop spans 12 amino acids. Trimming took off 5 bases at V and 7 bases at J, with 9 bases between the two ends. Per the germline V gene, CDR1 is SGHTA and CDR2 is FQGNSA.

This clone was seen only a few times. The chain uses TRBV7-9 and TRBJ1-2; TRBD1 is a possible D gene (5 bases). Germline V gives CDR1 SEHNR, CDR2 FQNEAQ (reference sequence). Trimming shortened V by 0 bases and J by 3 bases, and 17 bases separated the two germline ends. The CDR3 sequence is 17 residues long. The CDR3 DNA reads TGTGCCAGCAGCTTAGCGAGGGCAGGGAGGGTGGACTATGGCTACACCTTC. It specifies CASSLARAGRVDYGYTF.

V usage is TRBV6-1 and J usage is TRBJ2-5; 7 nucleotides match TRBD1. The CDR3 has 20 residues. The V segment lost 2 bases and the J segment 5 bases; nucleotides outside the gene matches: 23. CDR1 and CDR2 (germline): MNHNS, SASEGT. The CDR3: CASSERVSRAGGGLRETQYF. CDR3 in DNA: TGTGCCAGCAGTGAACGTGTGTCTAGGGCAGGGGGTGGATTGAGGGAGACCCAGTACTTC.

This clone turned up a few times. This sequence joins TRBV27 and TRBJ2-7; D is tentatively TRBD1 or TRBD2 (5 bases each). The CDR3 is 16 amino acids. Per the germline V gene, CDR1 is MNHEY and CDR2 is SMNVEV (reference sequence). V was shortened by 2 bases and J by 7 bases, with 21 bases between the two germline ends. The DNA of the CDR3 is TGTGCCAGCAGTTTAACGGCCGGGACGCCAATCCGGGAGCAGTACTTC. This gives the protein CASSLTAGTPIREQYF.

In its sample, this clone was seen a few times. The chain carries TRBV7-2 and TRBJ2-5; D may be TRBD1 or TRBD2 (6 bases each). The J call may not be correct, given that the DNA end is closer to TRBJ2-7. Per germline, CDR1 SGHTA and CDR2 FQGNSA. The CDR3 extends over 15 amino acids. As DNA, the CDR3 is TGTGCCAGCAGCGCCACTAGGGGGGAGTTCTACGAGCAGTACTTC. It yields the protein CASSATRGEFYEQYF.